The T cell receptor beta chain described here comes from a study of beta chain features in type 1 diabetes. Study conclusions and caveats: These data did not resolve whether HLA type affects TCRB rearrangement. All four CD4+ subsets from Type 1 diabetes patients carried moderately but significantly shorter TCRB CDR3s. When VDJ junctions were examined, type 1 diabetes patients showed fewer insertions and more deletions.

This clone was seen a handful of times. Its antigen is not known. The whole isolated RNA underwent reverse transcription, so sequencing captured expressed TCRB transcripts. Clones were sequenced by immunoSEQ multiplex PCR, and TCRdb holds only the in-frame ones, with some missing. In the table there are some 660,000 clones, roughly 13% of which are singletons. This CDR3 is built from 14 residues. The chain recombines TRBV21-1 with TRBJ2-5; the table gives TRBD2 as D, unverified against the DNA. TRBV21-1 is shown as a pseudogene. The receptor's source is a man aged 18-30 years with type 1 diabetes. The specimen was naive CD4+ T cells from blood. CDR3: CASSPVLFQETQYF. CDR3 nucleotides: TGTGCCAGCAGCCCCGTCCTGTTCCAAGAGACCCAGTACTTC.